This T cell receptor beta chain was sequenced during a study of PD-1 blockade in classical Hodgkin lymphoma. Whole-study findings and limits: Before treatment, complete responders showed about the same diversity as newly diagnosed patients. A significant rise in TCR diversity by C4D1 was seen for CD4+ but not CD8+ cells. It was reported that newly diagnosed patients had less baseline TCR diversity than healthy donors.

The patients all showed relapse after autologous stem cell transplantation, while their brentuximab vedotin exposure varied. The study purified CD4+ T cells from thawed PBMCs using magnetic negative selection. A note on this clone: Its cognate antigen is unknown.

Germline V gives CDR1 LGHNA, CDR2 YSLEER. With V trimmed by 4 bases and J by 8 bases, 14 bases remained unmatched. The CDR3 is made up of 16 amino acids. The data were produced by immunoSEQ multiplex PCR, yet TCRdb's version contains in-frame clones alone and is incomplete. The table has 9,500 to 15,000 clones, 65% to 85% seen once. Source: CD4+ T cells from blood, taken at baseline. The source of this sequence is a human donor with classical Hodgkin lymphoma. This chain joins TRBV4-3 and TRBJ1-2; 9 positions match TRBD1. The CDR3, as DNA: TGCGCCAGCAGCCCCTCAACCGGGACAGGGCGCTACGGCTACACCTTC. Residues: CASSPSTGTGRYGYTF.